This entry concerns a single T cell receptor beta chain. What it binds is not known. Time point meaning: week 35, safety follow-up. The content of each vaccine dose was 300 ug of mutant IDH1 20-mer peptide, and topical imiquimod accompanied it. This entry is derived from a study of a mutant IDH1 vaccine in newly diagnosed glioma. Study-wide background: Treated individuals were 62.5% male and around 38% female, averaging approximately 40 years of age. Earlier treatment was radiotherapy, temozolomide, or both, with most getting both.

CDR1 and CDR2 (germline): LNHDA, SQIVND (reference sequence). V shed 4 bases and J shed 7 bases, with 13 bases lying between them. CDR3 length: 13 residues. Using immunoSEQ multiplex PCR, the repertoire was profiled, and TCRdb retains in-frame clones only, with some absent. Of more than 60,000 clones in the sample, 60% to 75% are singletons; the top ten hold roughly 5%. Sample: PBMCs, taken from a glioma patient whose treatment included an IDH1 peptide vaccine. The rearrangement joins TRBV19 to TRBJ1-2; D ambiguous. The sequence was collected from a man aged 45-65 years with glioma. CDR3 DNA: TGTGCCAGTAGTACTCCGGCGGATCCTGGCTACACCTTC. Translating gives CASSTPADPGYTF. Full variable domain (remainder filled in from reference TRBV19 and TRBJ1-2): DGGITQSPKYLFRKEGQNVTLSCEQNLNHDAMYWYRQDPGQGLRLIYYSQIVNDFQKGDIAEGYSVSREKKESFPLTVTSAQKNPTAFYLCASSTPADPGYTFGSGTRLTVV.